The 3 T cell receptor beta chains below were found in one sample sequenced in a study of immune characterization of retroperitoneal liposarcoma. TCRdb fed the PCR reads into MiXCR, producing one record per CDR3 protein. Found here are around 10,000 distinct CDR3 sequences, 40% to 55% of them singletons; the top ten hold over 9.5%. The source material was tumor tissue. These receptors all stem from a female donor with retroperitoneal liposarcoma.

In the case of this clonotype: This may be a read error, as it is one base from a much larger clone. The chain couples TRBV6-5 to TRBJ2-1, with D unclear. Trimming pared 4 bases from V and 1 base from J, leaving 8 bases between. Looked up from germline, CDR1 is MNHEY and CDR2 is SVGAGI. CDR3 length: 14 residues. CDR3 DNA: TGTGCCAGCAGTTTGGCGTCATCCTACAATGAGCAGTTCTTC. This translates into CASSLASSYNEQFF.

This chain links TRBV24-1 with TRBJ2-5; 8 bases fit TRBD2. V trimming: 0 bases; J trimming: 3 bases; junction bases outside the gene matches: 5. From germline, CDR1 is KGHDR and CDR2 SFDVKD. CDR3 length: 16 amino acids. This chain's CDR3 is CATSDLHFGGEETQYF. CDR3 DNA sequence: TGTGCCACCAGTGATTTGCATTTCGGGGGGGAAGAGACCCAGTACTTC.

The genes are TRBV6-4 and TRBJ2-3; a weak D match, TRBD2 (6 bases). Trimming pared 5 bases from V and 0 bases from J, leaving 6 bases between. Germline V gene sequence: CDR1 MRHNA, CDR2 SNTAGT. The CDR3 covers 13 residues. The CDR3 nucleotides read TGTGCCAGCAGTAGCGGGAGCACAGATACGCAGTATTTT. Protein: CASSSGSTDTQYF.